A selection of T cell receptor beta chains follows, all from one sample in a study of blood T cell repertoires in COVID-19. TCRdb keeps only in-frame clones here, not all; method: immunoSEQ multiplex PCR. The data contain fewer than 100,000 clones, 82% of them singletons. The material sequenced was peripheral blood. These receptors originate from a man in his forties or fifties with acute or convalescent COVID-19. Each CDR3 is given with its conserved first and last residue. A D gene is named only where the DNA matches it firmly. Clone size appears in some rows only: once, few, many, or a class for an expanded clone.

TRBJ1-4	TRBV7-2	TRBD1	14	.	TGTGCCAGCAGCTTACGGACAGGGAGAGAAAAACTGTTTTTT	CASSLRTGREKLFF
TRBJ2-2	TRBV27	TRBD1	15	.	TGTGCCAGCAGTCAACAGGGGGCGAACACCGGGGAGCTGTTTTTT	CASSQQGANTGELFF
TRBJ2-1	TRBV5-1	TRBD2	19	.	TGCGCCAGCAGTTGGACTAGCGGGAGTATCATTGGCTCCTACAATGAGCAGTTCTTC	CASSWTSGSIIGSYNEQFF
TRBJ1-1	TRBV27	.	12	.	TGTGCCAGCCACCACTCGAACACTGAAGCTTTCTTT	CASHHSNTEAFF
TRBJ1-2	TRBV2	.	14	.	TGTGCCAGCAGTGATAGGGAGCCATCGTCTGGCTACACCTTC	CASSDREPSSGYTF
TRBJ2-5	TRBV11-3	.	12	.	TGTGCCAGCAGCTCGGACAGAGAGACCCAGTACTTC	CASSSDRETQYF
TRBJ2-7	TRBV3-1/TRBV3-2	TRBD2	15	.	TGTGCCAGCAGCTCTTGGGACTACTCCTCCTACGAGCAGTACTTC	CASSSWDYSSYEQYF
TRBJ1-1	TRBV5-6	.	18	.	TGTGCCAGCAGCTTAAGAGGATTTCGCAGGACAACGAACACTGAAGCTTTCTTT	CASSLRGFRRTTNTEAFF
TRBJ2-7	TRBV4-1	TRBD1	16	few	TGCGCCAGCAGCGAAAGAGGGACAGGGATTCTCCACGAGCAGTACTTC	CASSERGTGILHEQYF
TRBJ2-2	TRBV11-3	TRBD2	14	.	TGTGCCAGTAGCTATAGCGGGAGTCCCGGGGAGCTGTTTTTT	CASSYSGSPGELFF
TRBJ2-1	TRBV18	TRBD2	13	.	TGTGCCAGCTCGGACGGGACTAGCAATGAGCAGTTCTTC	CASSDGTSNEQFF
TRBJ2-7	TRBV5-1	TRBD2	14	.	TGCGCCAGCAGCTTGGCTAGCGGCTCCTACGAGCAGTACTTC	CASSLASGSYEQYF
TRBJ1-1	TRBV19	TRBD1	15	.	TGTGCCAGTAGTTCAGGGGGTATAACGAACACTGAAGCTTTCTTT	CASSSGGITNTEAFF
TRBJ1-1	TRBV11-3	.	15	.	TGTGCCAGCAGCTTGGCAGGGACACCGAACACTGAAGCTTTCTTT	CASSLAGTPNTEAFF
TRBJ2-1	TRBV2	TRBD1	14	.	TGTGCCAGCAGTTCCGGGACAGGACGCGGTGAGCAGTTCTTC	CASSSGTGRGEQFF
TRBJ2-1	TRBV6-5	.	15	.	TGTGCCAGCAGTTATGAGGGAGTGAGGAGCAATGAGCAGTTCTTC	CASSYEGVRSNEQFF
TRBJ1-1	TRBV5-6	TRBD1	14	.	TGTGCCAGCAGCTCCAGGGGGAGCGACACTGAAGCTTTCTTT	CASSSRGSDTEAFF
TRBJ1-5	TRBV3-1/TRBV3-2	.	15	.	TGTGCCAGCAGCCAGGAACAGGGACGCAATCAGCCCCAGCATTTT	CASSQEQGRNQPQHF
TRBJ1-1	TRBV12-3/TRBV12-4	TRBD1	13	.	TGTGCCAGCAGTGTGACAGGGGTCGCTGAAGCTTTCTTT	CASSVTGVAEAFF
TRBJ2-3	TRBV29-1	TRBD2	13	.	TGCAGCGACTCCGGGGGGGCCGGGGATACGCAGTATTTT	CSDSGGAGDTQYF
TRBJ2-7	TRBV12-3/TRBV12-4	.	12	.	TGTGCCAGTAACAGGGATTCCTACGAGCAGTACTTC	CASNRDSYEQYF
TRBJ2-5	TRBV7-2	TRBD1	16	.	TGTGCCAGCAGCTTCCTGACAGGGAAGAGGCAAGAGACCCAGTACTTC	CASSFLTGKRQETQYF
TRBJ2-7	TRBV10-3	TRBD2	13	few	TGTGCCATCAGTGGGGGACTAGCCGGCGAGCAGTACTTC	CAISGGLAGEQYF
TRBJ2-5	TRBV28	TRBD2	13	.	TGTGCCAGCAGTGGGGGGGTTTGGGTAACCCAGTACTTC	CASSGGVWVTQYF
TRBJ1-2	TRBV19	.	12	.	TGTGCCAGTAGGGGGCCCGGAAGGGGCTACACCTTC	CASRGPGRGYTF
TRBJ2-3	TRBV30	TRBD1	14	few	TGTGCCTGGAGTAGGGACAGGTCCACAGATACGCAGTATTTT	CAWSRDRSTDTQYF
TRBJ1-5	TRBV5-1	.	14	.	TGCGCCAGCAGCTTGGAATCCGGGAGGCAGCCCCAGCATTTT	CASSLESGRQPQHF
TRBJ2-7	TRBV2	.	13	.	TGTGCCAGCAGCTGGAATAGAGGCGACGAGCAGTACTTC	CASSWNRGDEQYF
TRBJ2-2	TRBV15	.	15	.	TGTGCCACCAGCAGAGTTGGGAGATCGAACGGGGAGCTGTTTTTT	CATSRVGRSNGELFF
TRBJ1-5	TRBV15	.	14	.	TGTGCCACCAGCAGACGTCCGAGCAATCAGCCCCAGCATTTT	CATSRRPSNQPQHF
TRBJ2-3	TRBV6-2/TRBV6-3	TRBD2	19	once	TGTGCCAGCAGTTACTTATGGCCGGGACTAGCGGGGGGCACAGATACGCAGTATTTT	CASSYLWPGLAGGTDTQYF
TRBJ2-7	TRBV4-1	.	13	.	TGCGCCAGCAGCCAAGGGGAAGAGGACAGACCTCGCTTC	CASSQGEEDRPRF
TRBJ2-3	TRBV3-1/TRBV3-2	.	15	few	TGTGCCAGCAGCCTCGCGGGACTTAGCACAGATACGCAGTATTTT	CASSLAGLSTDTQYF
TRBJ2-7	TRBV6-2/TRBV6-3	.	13	.	TGTGCCAGCAGTGAGACTCGGGCCTACGAGCAGTACTTC	CASSETRAYEQYF
TRBJ2-7	TRBV14	.	14	.	TGTGCCAGCAGCCAAGATTTGACAAAAGCCGAGCAGTACTTC	CASSQDLTKAEQYF